This TCR beta chain was sequenced during a study of shared clonotypes between healthy human individuals (TCRdb year 2020). For the study in its entirety: The cohort included three men and a couple of women between 18 and 49 years of age. To estimate repertoire size and how much clonotypes are shared between individuals, the study performed deep sequencing of blood TCR repertoires from roughly five healthy adults. Leukapheresis yielded between about 0.85 and 10 billion PBMCs per donor. To increase sequencing depth and limit assay-specific biases, TCR repertoire library preparation and sequencing were carried out by different laboratories using diverse techniques. Per donor, three plates each were used for CD4 naive and CD4 memory, two for CD8 naive, and one for CD8 memory. Overall study outcomes, separate from this receptor: Higher generation probabilities were observed for clonotypes shared by all four sorted-subset donors than for non-shared clonotypes. The small number of donors limited the genetic and exposure-history diversity represented. Pairwise subsampling indicated that sequencing depth was expected to affect the degree of clonotype sharing among donors. Across a few donors, approximately 4.9% of naive CD4, roughly 3.5% of naive CD8, 2.3% of memory CD4, and around 0.4% of memory CD8 clonotypes were shared. Rarefaction of sorted-subset datasets indicated incomplete sequencing despite the large sequencing depth. Sampling was limited to blood, and TCR repertoires in tissue likely differ from TCR repertoires in blood. Larger estimated clonotype richness was generally found for naive subsets than for memory subsets.

TCR CDR3 regions were amplified from genomic DNA by multiplex PCR using the deep immunoSEQ assay. For each cell subset, the extracted genomic DNA was distributed evenly across all wells of several immunoSEQ 96-well plates, and each plate served as one replicate. For sorted subsets, each replicate PCR was loaded with roughly 190 ng genomic DNA, equivalent to roughly 30,000 T cell genomes. Purified libraries were quantified with a Qubit 3.0 fluorometer, sized on a Bioanalyzer 2100, and re-quantified with the KAPA Library Quantification kit. A separate single-read 150-cycle Illumina NextSeq 550 flow cell was used to sequence each immunoSEQ 96-well plate. The study's processing was this. Because the immunoSEQ output included only junctional sequences and no quality scores, the filtering could not be the same as the filtering used for full-length reads. To assign V/J genes and CDR3, sequences were annotated against IMGT germline references using PyIR, a Python wrapper for IgBLAST v1.9. Reads were filtered out if the reads had weak V/J assignments (E-value above 1e-6), no CDR3, stop codons, out-of-frame junctions, or ambiguous translated residues. A V3J clonotype was defined by an identical inferred V gene, J gene, and CDR3 amino acid sequence. The percentage overlap between two repertoires was calculated by dividing the number of shared unique clonotypes by the size of the smaller repertoire. Richness of each repertoire was evaluated using RTK rarefaction, the Chao1 estimator, and Recon v2.1 estimates of unobserved clonotypes. Generation probabilities for all TCRbeta clonotypes obtained by the gDNA method from a few donors were computed using OLGA. The source is immuneACCESS, and TCRdb retained only in-frame sequences with V and J called. Part of the clones is not carried over; for the studies checked, unresolved V genes explain less than half of this, and the remainder is unexplained. V, J and clone size are taken as reported in that table, and D and trimming were inferred from the DNA itself. The sample contains around 600,000 clones, 95% to 98% of them found a single time. The biggest ten clones account for 0.3% of the sample.

For the CD8 naive samples, CD45RO-negative cells were positively selected for CCR7, yielding a CD45RA+CCR7+ population from which TemRA cells were excluded. The donors were healthy, HIV-negative adults who had no recently reported acute infections or vaccinations. All donors were Caucasian adults living in Nashville, Tennessee, USA. Blood was obtained by leukapheresis, after which PBMCs were separated by Ficoll-Histopaque density gradient centrifugation and cryopreserved in liquid nitrogen vapor phase. Analytical flow cytometry was used to check the purity and quantity of every magnetically sorted T cell population. Each sorted fraction had its genomic DNA isolated and then quantified by UV absorbance on a Nanodrop 2000c. This clone was observed a single time. Its specific antigen is unknown. Per-base qualities were not stored, and no clone one base away is much larger. Taken from cysteine to phenylalanine, the CDR3 has 18 residues. Left in the record is the CDR3 DNA by itself, 54 bases read in frame from the first base. A distance of 21 bases separates the germline ends of V and J, which lose 2 bases and 2 bases respectively. The germline V gene (reference sequence) yields SEHNR for CDR1 and FQNEAQ for CDR2.

The chain links TRBV7-9 with TRBJ2-5, with the D gene uncertain. This sequence originates from a man aged 25-40 years in good health. The sample consisted of naive CD8+ T cells sorted from blood. This sample's cell subset or site label indicates: CD45RA+CCR7+. The CDR3 has the sequence CASSLISPGPEAQETQYF. The DNA is TGTGCCAGCAGCTTAATATCACCGGGTCCCGAGGCGCAAGAGACCCAGTACTTC.